This TCR beta chain was obtained from a study of blood T cell repertoires in COVID-19. Original handling: Reference gene primers were amplified, and this amplification served to estimate nucleated cell counts. Measured with immunoSEQ multiplex PCR; TCRdb has only the in-frame clones, and not every one. V and J calls and clone size follow that table, whereas D and trimming were derived from the DNA. This table holds around 160,000 clones, over 75% found once. Germline CDR1 KGHSH, CDR2 LQKENI. V gave up 3 bases and J gave up 3 bases, with 11 bases separating them. The CDR3 spans 14 residues. Living in about two dozen US areas, the participants were between 18 and 89 years of age. Participant-given clinical history determined each cohort assignment.

Input material: PBMCs or T cells enriched from blood (not recorded which). The chain combines TRBV18 with TRBJ1-1; D call uncertain. The sequence came from a woman aged 30 to 39 with acute COVID-19. This CDR3 is CASSPPLGDTEAFF. CDR3 coding DNA: TGTGCCAGCTCACCGCCCCTCGGGGACACTGAAGCTTTCTTT.